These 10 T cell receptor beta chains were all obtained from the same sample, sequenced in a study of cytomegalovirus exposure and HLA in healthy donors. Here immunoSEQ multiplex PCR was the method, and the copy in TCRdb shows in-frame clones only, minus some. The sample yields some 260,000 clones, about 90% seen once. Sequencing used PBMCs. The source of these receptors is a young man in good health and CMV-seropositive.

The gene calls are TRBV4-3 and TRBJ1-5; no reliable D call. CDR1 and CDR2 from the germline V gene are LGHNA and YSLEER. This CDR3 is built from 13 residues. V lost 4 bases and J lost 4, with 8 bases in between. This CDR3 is CASSRAENQPQHF. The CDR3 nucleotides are TGCGCCAGCAGCCGGGCGGAGAATCAGCCCCAGCATTTT.

Here the CDR3 reads CASSRDRNEKLFF. The CDR3 DNA sequence: TGTGCCAGCAGCCGAGACAGGAATGAAAAACTGTTTTTT. This chain uses TRBV6-5 with TRBJ1-4; the D gene is possibly TRBD1 (6 bases). V lost 6 bases and J lost 5, with 10 bases in between. The germline CDR1 and CDR2 sequences are MNHEY and SVGAGI. This CDR3 has 13 residues.

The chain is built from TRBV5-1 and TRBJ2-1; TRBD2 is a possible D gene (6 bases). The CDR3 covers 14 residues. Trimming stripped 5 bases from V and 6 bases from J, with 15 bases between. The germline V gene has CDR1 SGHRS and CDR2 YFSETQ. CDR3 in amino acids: CASRGFGTANEQFF. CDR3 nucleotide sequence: TGCGCCAGCAGGGGCTTCGGGACTGCCAATGAGCAGTTCTTC.

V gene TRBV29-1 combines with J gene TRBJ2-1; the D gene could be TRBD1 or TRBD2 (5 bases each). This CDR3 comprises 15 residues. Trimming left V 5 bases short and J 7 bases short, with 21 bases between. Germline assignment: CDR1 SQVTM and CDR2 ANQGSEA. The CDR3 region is CSVNSGGGRANEQFF. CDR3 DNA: TGCAGCGTTAATTCCGGTGGGGGAAGGGCAAATGAGCAGTTCTTC.

The DNA of the CDR3 is TGCACCTATACCAGGGGGCTTGAGCAGTTCTTC. Amino acid sequence: CTYTRGLEQFF. The chain recombines TRBV29-1 with TRBJ2-1; 8 bases fit TRBD1. Germline V gives CDR1 SQVTM, CDR2 ANQGSEA. This CDR3 has 11 amino acids.

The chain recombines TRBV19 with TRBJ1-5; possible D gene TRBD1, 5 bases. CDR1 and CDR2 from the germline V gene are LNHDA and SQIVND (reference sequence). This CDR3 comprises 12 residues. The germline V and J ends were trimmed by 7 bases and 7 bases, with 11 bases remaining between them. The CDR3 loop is CASTGLEQPQHF. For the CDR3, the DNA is TGTGCCAGTACAGGGTTGGAACAGCCCCAGCATTTT.

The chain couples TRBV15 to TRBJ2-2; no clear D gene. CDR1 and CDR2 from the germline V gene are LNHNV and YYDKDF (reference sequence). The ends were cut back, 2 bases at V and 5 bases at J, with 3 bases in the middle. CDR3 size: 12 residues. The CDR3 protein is CATSRSTGELFF. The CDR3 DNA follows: TGTGCCACCAGCAGATCAACCGGGGAGCTGTTTTTT.

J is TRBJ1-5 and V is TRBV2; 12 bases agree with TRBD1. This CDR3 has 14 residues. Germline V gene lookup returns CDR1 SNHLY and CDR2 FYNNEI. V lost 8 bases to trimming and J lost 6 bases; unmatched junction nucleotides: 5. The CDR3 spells CASGDRGPIQPQHF. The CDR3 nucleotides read TGTGCCAGCGGGGACAGGGGGCCGATTCAGCCCCAGCATTTT.

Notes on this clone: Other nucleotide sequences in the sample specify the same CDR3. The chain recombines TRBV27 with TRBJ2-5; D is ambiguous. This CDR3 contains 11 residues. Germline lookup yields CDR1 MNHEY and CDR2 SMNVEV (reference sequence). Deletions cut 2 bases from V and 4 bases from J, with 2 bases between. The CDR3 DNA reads TGTGCCAGCAGTTTAGGAGAGACCCAGTACTTC. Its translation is CASSLGETQYF.

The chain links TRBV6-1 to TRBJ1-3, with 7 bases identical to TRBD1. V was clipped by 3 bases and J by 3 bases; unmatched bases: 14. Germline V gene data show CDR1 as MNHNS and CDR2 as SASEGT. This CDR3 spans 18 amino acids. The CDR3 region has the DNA TGTGCCAGCAGTGATCCCGGGTTTGAGGGGGCCAGTGGAAACACCATATATTTT. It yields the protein CASSDPGFEGASGNTIYF.